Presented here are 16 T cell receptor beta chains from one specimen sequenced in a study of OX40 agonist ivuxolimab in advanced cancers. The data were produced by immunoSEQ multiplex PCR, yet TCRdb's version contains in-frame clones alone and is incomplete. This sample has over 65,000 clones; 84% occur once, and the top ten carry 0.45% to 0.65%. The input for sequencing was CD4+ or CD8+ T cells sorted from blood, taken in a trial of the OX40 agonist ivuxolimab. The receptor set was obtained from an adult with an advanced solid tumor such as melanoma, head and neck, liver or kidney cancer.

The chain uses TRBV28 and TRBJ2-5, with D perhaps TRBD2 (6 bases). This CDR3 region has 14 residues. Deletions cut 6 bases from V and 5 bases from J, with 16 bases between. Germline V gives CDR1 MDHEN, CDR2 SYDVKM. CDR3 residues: CASSPLGRGETQYF. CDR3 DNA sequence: TGTGCCAGCAGCCCTTTGGGCCGGGGGGAGACCCAGTACTTC. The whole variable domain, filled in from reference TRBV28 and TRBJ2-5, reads DVKVTQSSRYLVKRTGEKVFLECVQDMDHENMFWYRQDPGLGLRLIYFSYDVKMKEKGDIPEGYSVSREKKERFSLILESASTNQTSMYLCASSPLGRGETQYFGPGTRLLVL.

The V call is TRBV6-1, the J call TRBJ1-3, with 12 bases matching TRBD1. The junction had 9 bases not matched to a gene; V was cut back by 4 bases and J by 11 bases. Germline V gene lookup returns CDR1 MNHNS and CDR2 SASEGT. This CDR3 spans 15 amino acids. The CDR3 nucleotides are TGTGCCAGCAGTGGAACCGGGACAGGGGGCGGGCCCATATATTTT. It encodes CASSGTGTGGGPIYF.

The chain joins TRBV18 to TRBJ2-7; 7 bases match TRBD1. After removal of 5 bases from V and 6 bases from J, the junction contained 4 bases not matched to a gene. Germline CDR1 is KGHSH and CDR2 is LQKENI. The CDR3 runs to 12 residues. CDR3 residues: CASSSRDSEQYF. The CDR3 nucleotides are TGTGCCAGCTCATCCCGGGACAGCGAGCAGTACTTC.

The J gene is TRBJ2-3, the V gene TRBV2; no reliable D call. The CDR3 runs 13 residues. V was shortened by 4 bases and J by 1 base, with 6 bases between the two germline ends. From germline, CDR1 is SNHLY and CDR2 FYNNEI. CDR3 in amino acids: CASSVSGTDTQYF. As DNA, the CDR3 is TGTGCCAGCAGTGTCTCCGGCACAGATACGCAGTATTTT.

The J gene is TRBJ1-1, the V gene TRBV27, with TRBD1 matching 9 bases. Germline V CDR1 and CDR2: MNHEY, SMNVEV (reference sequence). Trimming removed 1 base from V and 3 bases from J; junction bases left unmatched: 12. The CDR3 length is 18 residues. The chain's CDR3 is CASSLWPPGQGRDTEAFF. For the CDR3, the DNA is TGTGCCAGCAGTTTATGGCCGCCGGGACAGGGTCGGGACACTGAAGCTTTCTTT.

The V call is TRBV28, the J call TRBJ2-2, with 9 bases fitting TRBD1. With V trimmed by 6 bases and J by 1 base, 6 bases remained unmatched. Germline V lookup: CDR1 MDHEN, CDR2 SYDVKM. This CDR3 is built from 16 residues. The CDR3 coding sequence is TGTGCCAGCAGCCCGAACAGGGGGCTGAACACCGGGGAGCTGTTTTTT. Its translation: CASSPNRGLNTGELFF. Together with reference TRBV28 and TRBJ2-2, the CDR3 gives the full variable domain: DVKVTQSSRYLVKRTGEKVFLECVQDMDHENMFWYRQDPGLGLRLIYFSYDVKMKEKGDIPEGYSVSREKKERFSLILESASTNQTSMYLCASSPNRGLNTGELFFGEGSRLTVL.

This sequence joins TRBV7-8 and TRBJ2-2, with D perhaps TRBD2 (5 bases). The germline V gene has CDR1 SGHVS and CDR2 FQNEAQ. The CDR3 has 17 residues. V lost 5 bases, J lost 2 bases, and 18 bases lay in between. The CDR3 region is CASSPTRYGVNTGELFF. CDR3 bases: TGTGCCAGCAGCCCTACTAGATATGGGGTTAACACCGGGGAGCTGTTTTTT.

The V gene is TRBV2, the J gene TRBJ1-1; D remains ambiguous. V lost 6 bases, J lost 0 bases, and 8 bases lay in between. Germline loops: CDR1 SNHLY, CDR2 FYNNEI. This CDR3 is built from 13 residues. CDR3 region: CASRIFMNTEAFF. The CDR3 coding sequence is TGTGCCAGCAGGATCTTTATGAACACTGAAGCTTTCTTT.

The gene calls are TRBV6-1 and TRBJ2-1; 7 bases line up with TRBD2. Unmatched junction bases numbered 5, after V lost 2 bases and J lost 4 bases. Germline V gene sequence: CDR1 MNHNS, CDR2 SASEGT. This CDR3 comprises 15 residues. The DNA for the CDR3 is TGTGCCAGCAGTGAAACATGGGAGGGATACAATGAGCAGTTCTTC. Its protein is CASSETWEGYNEQFF.

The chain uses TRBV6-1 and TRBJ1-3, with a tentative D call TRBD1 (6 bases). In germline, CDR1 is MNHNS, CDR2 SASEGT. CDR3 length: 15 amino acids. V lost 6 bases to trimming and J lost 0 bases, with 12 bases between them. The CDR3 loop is CASRMDSYSGNTIYF. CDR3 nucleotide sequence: TGTGCCAGCAGGATGGACAGCTACTCTGGAAACACCATATATTTT.

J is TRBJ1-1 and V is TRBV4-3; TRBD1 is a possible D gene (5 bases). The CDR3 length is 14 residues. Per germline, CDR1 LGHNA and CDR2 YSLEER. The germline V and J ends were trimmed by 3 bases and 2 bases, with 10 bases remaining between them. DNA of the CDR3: TGCGCCAGCAGCCAGGGGACGGAAAACACTGAAGCTTTCTTT. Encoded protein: CASSQGTENTEAFF.

CDR3 DNA: TGTGCCAGCAGCCCCCGCACAACTAGGGGGGTGAACATTCAGTACTTC. It is translated as CASSPRTTRGVNIQYF. The chain recombines TRBV5-8 with TRBJ2-4; tentatively, D is TRBD1 or TRBD2 (6 bases each). Trimming took 4 bases from V and 7 from J, leaving 21 bases between them. Germline-derived CDR1 and CDR2 are SGHTS and YDEGEE. This CDR3 comprises 16 residues.

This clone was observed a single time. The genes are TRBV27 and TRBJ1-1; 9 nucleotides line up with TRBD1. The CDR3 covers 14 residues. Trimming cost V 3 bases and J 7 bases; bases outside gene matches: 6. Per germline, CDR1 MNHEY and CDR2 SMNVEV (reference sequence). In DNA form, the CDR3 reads TGTGCCAGCAGTTTCCAACAGGGGGCTAATGAAGCTTTCTTT. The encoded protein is CASSFQQGANEAFF.

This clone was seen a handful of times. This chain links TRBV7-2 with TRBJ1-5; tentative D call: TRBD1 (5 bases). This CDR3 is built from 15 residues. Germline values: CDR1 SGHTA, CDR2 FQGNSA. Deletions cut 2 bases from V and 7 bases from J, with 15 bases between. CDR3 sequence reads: CASSLTSRDRQPQHF. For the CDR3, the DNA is TGTGCCAGCAGCTTAACGAGCAGGGATCGCCAGCCCCAGCATTTT. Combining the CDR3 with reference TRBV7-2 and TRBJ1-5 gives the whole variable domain GAGVSQSPSNKVTEKGKDVELRCDPISGHTALYWYRQSLGQGLEFLIYFQGNSAPDKSGLPSDRFSAERTGGSVSTLTIQRTQQEDSAVYLCASSLTSRDRQPQHFGDGTRLSIL.

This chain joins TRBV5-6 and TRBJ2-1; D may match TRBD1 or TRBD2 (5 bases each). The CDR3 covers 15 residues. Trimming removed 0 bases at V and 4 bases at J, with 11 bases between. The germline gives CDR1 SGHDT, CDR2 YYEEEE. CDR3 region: CASSLGDPTYNEQFF. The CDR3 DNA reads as TGTGCCAGCAGCTTGGGGGACCCCACTTACAATGAGCAGTTCTTC. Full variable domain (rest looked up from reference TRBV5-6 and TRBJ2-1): DAGVTQSPTHLIKTRGQQVTLRCSPKSGHDTVSWYQQALGQGPQFIFQYYEEEERQRGNFPDRFSGHQFPNYSSELNVNALLLGDSALYLCASSLGDPTYNEQFFGPGTRLTVL.

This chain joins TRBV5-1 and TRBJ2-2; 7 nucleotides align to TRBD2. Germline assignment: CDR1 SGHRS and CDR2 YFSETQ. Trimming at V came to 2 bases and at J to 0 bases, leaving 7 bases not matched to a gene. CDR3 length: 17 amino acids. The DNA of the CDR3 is TGCGCCAGCAGCTTCGTTATCGGGGGGACGAACACCGGGGAGCTGTTTTTT. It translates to CASSFVIGGTNTGELFF.